Following are 25 T cell receptor beta chains from one sample sequenced in a study of shared clonotypes between healthy human individuals. Sequenced by immunoSEQ multiplex PCR; TCRdb stores in-frame clones only, minus some. The sample consists of under 1,100,000 clones, 65% to 80% of them appearing once. The material sequenced was memory CD4+ T cells sorted from blood. Subset denoted: CD45RA-negative fraction. The receptors here all came from a man between 18 and 35 years old in good health.

A single count supports this clone. CDR3 amino acids: CASSLKSHNEKLFF. In nucleotides, the CDR3 is TGTGCCAGCAGCTTAAAAAGTCATAATGAAAAACTGTTTTTT. The gene calls are TRBV13 and TRBJ1-4; D unresolved. The V gene's germline CDR1 is PRHDT and CDR2 FYEKMQ (reference sequence). V was clipped by 2 bases and J by 4 bases, with 8 bases between them. The CDR3 is 14 amino acids.

The gene calls are TRBV6-6 and TRBJ2-7; 13 nucleotides match TRBD2. V was clipped by 6 bases and J by 3 bases; unmatched bases: 8. Germline lookup yields CDR1 MNHNY and CDR2 SVGAGI (reference sequence). The CDR3 runs to 16 residues. The chain's CDR3 is CASSPRTSGRVYEQYF. CDR3 DNA sequence: TGTGCCAGCAGCCCAAGGACTAGCGGGAGAGTCTACGAGCAGTACTTC.

V gene TRBV27 combines with J gene TRBJ1-5; perhaps TRBD1 as D (6 bases). Deletions cut 6 bases from V and 5 bases from J, with 20 bases between. Germline V CDR1 and CDR2: MNHEY, SMNVEV (reference sequence). CDR3 size: 16 residues. The CDR3 DNA is TGTGCCAGCAGGAATATCGGGACAACAAGTCATCAGCCCCAGCATTTT. Its protein product is CASRNIGTTSHQPQHF.

This clone was recorded a few times. The CDR3 loop is CASRFQGVWEQFF. CDR3 DNA: TGCGCCAGCAGATTCCAGGGGGTTTGGGAGCAGTTCTTC. The chain links TRBV5-1 to TRBJ2-1; TRBD1 aligns across 7 bases. Losses at the gene ends were 5 bases for V and 10 bases for J; bases not matched to a gene: 9. The length of the CDR3 is 13 residues. Germline loops: CDR1 SGHRS, CDR2 YFSETQ.

This chain connects TRBV2 to TRBJ1-5; TRBD1 aligns across 8 bases. The CDR3 is made up of 16 amino acids. CDR1 and CDR2 (germline): SNHLY, FYNNEI. The junction had 11 bases not matched to a gene; V was cut back by 8 bases and J by 2 bases. CDR3: CASVGQGMGGNQPQHF. CDR3 coding DNA: TGTGCCAGCGTTGGACAGGGAATGGGGGGCAATCAGCCCCAGCATTTT.

Remarks on this clone: Other DNA sequences from this sample encode an identical CDR3 as well. The V gene is TRBV30, the J gene TRBJ2-7, with D possibly matching TRBD2 (6 bases). The CDR3 covers 12 residues. Trimming took 0 bases from V and 7 from J, leaving 10 bases between them. Germline values: CDR1 GTSNPN, CDR2 SVGIG (reference sequence). Here the CDR3 reads CAWSVRAGEQYF. The CDR3 coding sequence is TGTGCCTGGAGTGTAAGGGCGGGGGAGCAGTACTTC.

The V gene is TRBV7-2, the J gene TRBJ2-1; D is possibly TRBD1 (7 bases). V lost 1 base to trimming and J lost 3 bases, with 16 bases between them. The CDR3 spans 17 residues. Germline lookup yields CDR1 SGHTA and CDR2 FQGNSA. This CDR3 reads CASSLGTGASVYNEQFF. CDR3 coding DNA: TGTGCCAGCAGCTTAGGTACAGGGGCTAGCGTCTACAATGAGCAGTTCTTC.

The chain employs TRBV5-6 and TRBJ2-3; no clear D gene. The germline gives CDR1 SGHDT, CDR2 YYEEEE. The CDR3 covers 12 residues. Trimming removed 4 bases at V and 4 bases at J, with 7 bases between. CDR3 DNA: TGTGCCAGCAGCCGACCGGCAGATACGCAGTATTTT. It translates to CASSRPADTQYF.

V is TRBV5-4 and J is TRBJ2-3, with TRBD1 matching 12 bases. V gave up 4 bases and J gave up 8 bases; unmatched junction bases: 11. The CDR3 sequence is 16 residues long. The germline gives CDR1 SGHNT, CDR2 YYREEE (reference sequence). CDR3 DNA sequence: TGTGCCAGCAGCAGACCCGGGACAGGGGGCGGGGGTACGCAGTATTTT. It yields the protein CASSRPGTGGGGTQYF.

This sequence joins TRBV7-9 and TRBJ2-5; unclear D gene. CDR1 SEHNR and CDR2 FQNEAQ come from the germline V gene (reference sequence). This CDR3 comprises 14 residues. V was pared by 0 bases and J by 1 base, with 6 bases between. DNA of the CDR3: TGTGCCAGCAGCTTAGCTCCAGCCCAAGAGACCCAGTACTTC. It is translated as CASSLAPAQETQYF.

DNA of the CDR3: TGTGCCAGCAGCTTAGTACAGTCGAACTATGGCTACACCTTC. Amino acids: CASSLVQSNYGYTF. The genes are TRBV5-6 and TRBJ1-2; unclear D gene. CDR1 is SGHDT, CDR2 YYEEEE, per germline. Trimming stripped 2 bases from V and 2 bases from J, with 10 bases between. CDR3 length: 14 amino acids.

This rearrangement joins TRBV30 to TRBJ2-2; D uncertain. The germline V gene has CDR1 GTSNPN and CDR2 SVGIG (reference sequence). Trimming shortened V by 4 bases and J by 6 bases, and 9 bases separated the two germline ends. The CDR3 has 12 amino acids. CDR3 sequence (DNA): TGTGCCTGGACCCCTTTTTCCGGGGAGCTGTTTTTT. It codes for CAWTPFSGELFF. Combining the CDR3 with reference TRBV30 and TRBJ2-2 gives the whole variable domain SQTIHQWPATLVQPVGSPLSLECTVEGTSNPNLYWYRQAAGRGLQLLFYSVGIGQISSEVPQNLSASRPQDRQFILSSKKLLLSDSGFYLCAWTPFSGELFFGEGSRLTVL.

In the case of this clone: The sample has other DNA sequences that encode this CDR3 too. The chain uses TRBV18 and TRBJ2-5; D possibly corresponds to TRBD1 (5 bases). Trimming took 4 bases from V and 1 from J, leaving 10 bases between them. The CDR3 covers 14 residues. Germline lookup yields CDR1 KGHSH and CDR2 LQKENI. As DNA, the CDR3 is TGTGCCAGCTCACTAAGGCAGGGCCAAGAGACCCAGTACTTC. The encoded protein is CASSLRQGQETQYF.

A few counts support this clone. V is TRBV5-8 and J is TRBJ2-3; 8 bases fit TRBD2. V was clipped by 0 bases and J by 5 bases; unmatched bases: 8. The CDR3 loop spans 16 amino acids. Germline-derived CDR1 and CDR2 are SGHTS and YDEGEE. CDR3 DNA: TGTGCCAGCAGCTTGGCCCTCAGCGGGGGAATAGATACGCAGTATTTT. This codes for CASSLALSGGIDTQYF.

The chain uses TRBV11-1 and TRBJ1-2, with D perhaps TRBD1 (6 bases). V was cut by 5 bases and J by 4 bases, with 11 bases left in between. Germline V gives CDR1 SGHAT, CDR2 FQDESV (reference sequence). The CDR3 extends over 13 amino acids. This CDR3 reads CASSPTGLYGYTF. CDR3 sequence (DNA): TGTGCCAGCAGCCCGACAGGTCTCTATGGCTACACCTTC. Drawing the rest from reference TRBV11-1 and TRBJ1-2, the complete variable domain is EAEVAQSPRYKITEKSQAVAFWCDPISGHATLYWYRQILGQGPELLVQFQDESVVDDSQLPKDRFSAERLKGVDSTLKIQPAELGDSAMYLCASSPTGLYGYTFGSGTRLTVV.

The chain carries TRBV6-5 and TRBJ2-2; the D is unclear. This CDR3 has 16 residues. Germline values: CDR1 MNHEY, CDR2 SVGAGI. Trimming stripped 2 bases from V and 1 base from J, with 11 bases between. The CDR3 region has the DNA TGTGCCAGCAGTTACGAGGCAATGAAGAACACCGGGGAGCTGTTTTTT. Translated, it gives CASSYEAMKNTGELFF.

The V and J genes are TRBV20-1 and TRBJ1-1; D not certain. This CDR3 region has 11 residues. CDR1 DFQATT and CDR2 SNEGSKA come from the germline V gene (reference sequence). V lost 5 bases to trimming and J lost 5 bases, with 9 bases between them. The CDR3 DNA reads TGCAGTGCTCTACCTGGGACTGAAGCTTTCTTT. The encoded protein is CSALPGTEAFF.

A remark on this clone: This may be a read error: a much more frequent sequence differs by one nucleotide. This same CDR3 is encoded by further DNA sequences in the sample. The chain is built from TRBV5-6 and TRBJ1-2; D remains unclear. Germline values: CDR1 SGHDT, CDR2 YYEEEE. The CDR3 is 12 amino acids. The V and J ends lost 0 bases and 4 bases respectively, with 4 bases between them. Here the CDR3 reads CASSLAGYGYTF. The CDR3 DNA follows: TGTGCCAGCAGCTTGGCTGGCTATGGCTACACCTTC.

This clone was detected only a few times. This chain joins TRBV11-2 and TRBJ1-1; D is perhaps TRBD1 (5 bases). V gave up 5 bases and J gave up 8 bases, with 15 bases separating them. In germline, CDR1 is SGHAT, CDR2 FQNNGV. There are 13 residues in the CDR3. The CDR3, as DNA: TGTGCCAGCAGCACTTTTGGAGGGGCCGAAGCTTTCTTT. This codes for CASSTFGGAEAFF.

The chain uses TRBV2 and TRBJ1-1; D remains ambiguous. CDR3 length equals 12 residues. The V and J ends lost 3 bases and 4 bases respectively, with 6 bases between them. Germline-derived CDR1 and CDR2 are SNHLY and FYNNEI. The CDR3 nucleotides are TGTGCCAGCAGTGATCCGGTCACTGAAGCTTTCTTT. Encoded protein: CASSDPVTEAFF.

The chain combines TRBV9 with TRBJ2-2; weak D call: TRBD2 (6 bases). The length of the CDR3 is 15 residues. CDR1 is SGDLS, CDR2 YYNGEE, per germline. The V end was cut by 5 bases, the J end by 0 bases, with 11 bases between. CDR3 sequence: CASRRLEANTGELFF. CDR3 bases: TGTGCCAGCAGACGACTAGAGGCGAACACCGGGGAGCTGTTTTTT.

The chain recombines TRBV5-5 with TRBJ1-1; 8 bases line up with TRBD1. Germline CDR1 and CDR2: SGHKS and YYEKEE (reference sequence). The CDR3 extends over 13 amino acids. V gave up 6 bases and J gave up 4 bases; unmatched junction bases: 5. Here the CDR3 reads CASIPGGGTEAFF. The CDR3 coding sequence is TGTGCCAGCATCCCAGGGGGCGGCACTGAAGCTTTCTTT.

This chain links TRBV6-5 with TRBJ1-3; D gene uncertain. The germline V gene has CDR1 MNHEY and CDR2 SVGAGI. The germline V and J ends were trimmed by 6 bases and 5 bases, with 5 bases remaining between them. The CDR3 totals 11 residues. CDR3 amino acids: CASRIRNTIYF. The CDR3 DNA follows: TGTGCCAGCAGAATCAGAAACACCATATATTTT.

This chain connects TRBV7-3 to TRBJ1-5, with unresolved D. Germline CDR1 and CDR2: SGHTA and FQGTGA. The CDR3 is 13 residues long. The germline V and J ends were trimmed by 2 bases and 3 bases, with 5 bases remaining between them. CDR3 loop: CASSLGINQPQHF. CDR3 bases: TGTGCCAGCAGCTTAGGCATCAATCAGCCCCAGCATTTT.

The chain has TRBV4-1 and TRBJ1-2, with 10 nucleotides matching TRBD1. V dropped 3 bases and J dropped 6; count of bases not matched to a gene: 10. This CDR3 region has 16 residues. Germline V gives CDR1 MGHRA, CDR2 YSYEKL. The CDR3 DNA reads as TGCGCCAGCAGCCAGCCGGGACAGGGGTCACGCAATGGCTACACCTTC. Protein sequence: CASSQPGQGSRNGYTF.